The T cell receptor beta chain described here comes from a study of T cells after yellow fever vaccination. At least ten counts were recorded for this clonotype. Its antigen is undetermined. Broader study findings: Abundant bulk-derived clonotypes could contaminate FACS-sorted repertoires.

The CDR3 has 13 amino acids. Trimming stripped 1 base from V and 7 bases from J, with 7 bases between. Germline lookup yields CDR1 KGHDR and CDR2 SFDVKD. TCRdb re-derived calls from the 5' RACE reads in MiXCR, one entry per CDR3 protein. The sample lists more than 200,000 distinct CDR3 sequences, over 3% occurring once. The material was PBMCs, obtained 15 days after the yellow fever booster vaccination. The TCR originated in a man between 18 and 29 years old who received the YFV17D yellow fever vaccine. The J gene is TRBJ2-1, the V gene TRBV24-1; D unclear. The CDR3 nucleotides read TGTGCCACCAGTGATTTATTTACGAATGAGCAGTTCTTC. Amino acids: CATSDLFTNEQFF.